These 27 T cell receptor beta chains share one sample of origin, sequenced in a study of blood T cell repertoires in COVID-19. This table comes from immunoSEQ multiplex PCR, and its TCRdb copy is limited to in-frame clones, with some not included. In the table there are roughly 64,000 clones, about 86% of which are singletons. The sequenced material came from peripheral blood. The receptor source for this set is a man aged 40-49 years with acute or convalescent COVID-19.

This clone has a single count. This sequence joins TRBV2 and TRBJ2-2; 9 bases line up with TRBD1. The CDR3 has 16 residues. V shed 8 bases and J 7 bases; nucleotides not matched to a gene: 14. Germline V gives CDR1 SNHLY, CDR2 FYNNEI. The CDR3 sequence is CASSLQGAGSHGELFF. Here the CDR3 DNA reads TGTGCCAGCTCCTTACAGGGGGCGGGTTCCCACGGGGAGCTGTTTTTT.

CDR3 coding DNA: TGCAGCGTTGAAGCATGGGGCGAAGGCTATGGCTACACCTTC. It encodes CSVEAWGEGYGYTF. The J gene is TRBJ1-2, the V gene TRBV29-1; a weak D match, TRBD1 (5 bases). Looked up from germline, CDR1 is SQVTM and CDR2 is ANQGSEA. The CDR3 has 14 amino acids. V gave up 1 base and J gave up 4 bases, with 13 bases separating them.

This clone was recorded a few times. This chain uses TRBV7-2 with TRBJ2-2; maybe TRBD2 (6 bases). Germline-derived CDR1 and CDR2 are SGHTA and FQGNSA. This CDR3 contains 15 residues. V dropped 1 base and J dropped 4 bases, with 10 bases sitting between them. CDR3 protein: CASSLGTTSTGELFF. CDR3 bases: TGTGCCAGCAGCTTAGGGACTACCAGCACCGGGGAGCTGTTTTTT. The complete variable domain, with remaining parts taken from reference TRBV7-2 and TRBJ2-2, reads GAGVSQSPSNKVTEKGKDVELRCDPISGHTALYWYRQSLGQGLEFLIYFQGNSAPDKSGLPSDRFSAERTGGSVSTLTIQRTQQEDSAVYLCASSLGTTSTGELFFGEGSRLTVL.

The genes are TRBV2 and TRBJ2-5, with TRBD2 identical over 7 bases. From germline, CDR1 is SNHLY and CDR2 FYNNEI. The CDR3 sequence is 13 residues long. After removal of 11 bases from V and 9 bases from J, the junction contained 15 bases not matched to a gene. For the CDR3, the DNA is TGTGCCCTCAGGGACTACACAAGAGATCCCCAGTACTTC. Translating gives CALRDYTRDPQYF.

V and J are TRBV2 and TRBJ1-6; no definite D call. Germline CDR1 is SNHLY and CDR2 is FYNNEI. Deletions cut 2 bases from V and 5 bases from J, with 10 bases between. The CDR3 covers 15 residues. The CDR3 reads CASSERSSDNSPLHF. For the CDR3, the DNA is TGTGCCAGCAGTGAAAGGAGCTCGGATAATTCACCCCTCCACTTT.

The chain joins TRBV7-2 to TRBJ2-3; 7 positions agree with TRBD2. Germline trimming cut 2 bases from V and 2 bases from J; bases unmatched to any gene: 4. Germline CDR1 SGHTA, CDR2 FQGNSA. The CDR3 is made up of 15 amino acids. In nucleotides, the CDR3 is TGTGCCAGCAGCTTAATCAGCGGGGCCACAGATACGCAGTATTTT. This gives the protein CASSLISGATDTQYF. The whole variable domain, remainder taken from reference TRBV7-2 and TRBJ2-3, is GAGVSQSPSNKVTEKGKDVELRCDPISGHTALYWYRQSLGQGLEFLIYFQGNSAPDKSGLPSDRFSAERTGGSVSTLTIQRTQQEDSAVYLCASSLISGATDTQYFGPGTRLTVL.

V and J are TRBV3-1 (or the pseudogene TRBV3-2) and TRBJ2-3; TRBD1 agrees at 9 bases. Germline V lookup: CDR1 LGHDT, CDR2 YNNKEL (reference sequence). After removal of 3 bases from V and 5 bases from J, the junction contained 9 bases not matched to a gene. The CDR3 consists of 16 residues. CDR3 coding DNA: TGTGCCAGCAGCCATTATGGGACAGGGAAAGGAGATACGCAGTATTTT. Its translation: CASSHYGTGKGDTQYF.

This chain uses TRBV5-1 with TRBJ1-1; 7 bases line up with TRBD1. Germline V gene sequence: CDR1 SGHRS, CDR2 YFSETQ. The CDR3 spans 13 residues. V gave up 8 bases and J gave up 0 bases; unmatched junction bases: 4. As DNA, the CDR3 is TGCGCCAGTCGACAGGGCCTGAACACTGAAGCTTTCTTT. Translation: CASRQGLNTEAFF.

The chain links TRBV9 to TRBJ2-1, with 10 bases identical to TRBD1. Germline values: CDR1 SGDLS, CDR2 YYNGEE. There are 15 residues in the CDR3. V lost 2 bases to trimming and J lost 9 bases; unmatched junction nucleotides: 8. The CDR3 DNA reads TGTGCCAGCAGCGTCGGGACAGGGGATTTAGGTGAGCAGTTCTTC. The encoded protein is CASSVGTGDLGEQFF.

The chain joins TRBV5-4 to TRBJ2-5; TRBD1 is a possible D gene (6 bases). V lost 4 bases, J lost 7 bases, and 17 bases lay in between. This CDR3 contains 14 residues. Per the germline V gene, CDR1 is SGHNT and CDR2 is YYREEE (reference sequence). Here the CDR3 DNA reads TGTGCCAGCAGCACCGTACAGGGCAAGGGGACCCAGTACTTC. Protein product: CASSTVQGKGTQYF.

The CDR3 loop is CASSPGARLEAFF. The CDR3 region has the DNA TGTGCCAGCTCACCGGGTGCCAGGCTTGAAGCTTTCTTT. This sequence joins TRBV18 and TRBJ1-1; D gene uncertain. CDR1 and CDR2 (germline): KGHSH, LQKENI. The V end lost 3 bases, the J end lost 7 bases, and 12 bases lay between the germline ends. CDR3 size: 13 residues. Looking up the rest from reference TRBV18 and TRBJ1-1 gives the full variable domain: NAGVMQNPRHLVRRRGQEARLRCSPMKGHSHVYWYRQLPEEGLKFMVYLQKENIIDESGMPKERFSAEFPKEGPSILRIQQVVRGDSAAYFCASSPGARLEAFFGQGTRLTVV.

J is TRBJ2-5 and V is TRBV3-1 (or the pseudogene TRBV3-2), with 7 bases lining up with TRBD1. Looked up from germline, CDR1 is LGHDT and CDR2 is YNNKEL (reference sequence). The CDR3 consists of 13 residues. With 7 bases clipped from V and 2 bases from J, the junction kept 4 bases outside the gene matches. CDR3 residues: CASTPRGQETQYF. CDR3 sequence (DNA): TGTGCCAGCACCCCCAGGGGGCAAGAGACCCAGTACTTC.

The V gene is TRBV19, the J gene TRBJ1-5; D is ambiguous. Trimming left V 8 bases short and J 4 bases short, with 21 bases between. Germline CDR1 is LNHDA and CDR2 is SQIVND (reference sequence). The CDR3 is 16 amino acids. The CDR3 DNA reads TGTGCCAGTGCCTTGAGGCCCGGGTCTGAGAATCAGCCCCAGCATTTT. It yields the protein CASALRPGSENQPQHF.

This clone was counted once. V and J are TRBV3-1 (or the pseudogene TRBV3-2) and TRBJ1-2; D is undetermined. The CDR3 is made up of 14 amino acids. CDR1 LGHDT and CDR2 YNNKEL come from the germline V gene (reference sequence). V dropped 1 base and J dropped 3 bases, with 9 bases sitting between them. The CDR3 DNA reads TGTGCCAGCAGCCAAGTTGCACGGGACTATGGCTACACCTTC. Protein: CASSQVARDYGYTF.

This rearrangement joins TRBV5-1 to TRBJ1-1, with TRBD1 identical over 8 bases. This CDR3 comprises 16 residues. Germline-derived CDR1 and CDR2 are SGHRS and YFSETQ. After removal of 0 bases from V and 6 bases from J, the junction contained 10 bases not matched to a gene. CDR3 coding DNA: TGCGCCAGCAGCTTGGAAGCACAGGGGGGGTTTGCTGAAGCTTTCTTT. Translating it yields CASSLEAQGGFAEAFF.

CDR3 amino acids: CASSKAGNTDTQYF. The CDR3 DNA reads as TGTGCCAGCAGCAAAGCGGGTAACACAGATACGCAGTATTTT. The gene calls are TRBV5-4 and TRBJ2-3; TRBD2 is a possible D gene (6 bases). V lost 4 bases and J 2 bases, leaving 11 bases between the germline ends. Germline V lookup: CDR1 SGHNT, CDR2 YYREEE (reference sequence). CDR3 length: 14 residues.

This chain uses TRBV11-3 with TRBJ2-5; maybe TRBD1 (7 bases). This CDR3 is 15 amino acids long. The germline V gene has CDR1 SGHNT and CDR2 YENEEA. V lost 5 bases and J lost 0, with 13 bases in between. CDR3 in amino acids: CASSQGGPYQETQYF. The CDR3 DNA reads as TGTGCCAGCAGCCAGGGGGGCCCGTACCAAGAGACCCAGTACTTC.

The chain employs TRBV11-2 and TRBJ1-2; D gene unclear. Per germline, CDR1 SGHAT and CDR2 FQNNGV. Trimming shortened V by 4 bases and J by 4 bases, and 13 bases separated the two germline ends. The CDR3 is made up of 14 amino acids. This chain's CDR3 is CASSSHLLGYGYTF. CDR3 nucleotides: TGTGCCAGCAGCTCCCACCTTCTCGGCTATGGCTACACCTTC.

The V and J genes are TRBV5-6 and TRBJ2-5; the match to TRBD2 covers 8 bases. Germline V gene lookup returns CDR1 SGHDT and CDR2 YYEEEE. V shed 0 bases, J shed 5 bases, and the junction held 6 bases outside the gene matches. This CDR3 has 15 residues. In nucleotides, the CDR3 is TGTGCCAGCAGCTTGGTCGGGGGGGCCCGGGAGACCCAGTACTTC. Protein sequence: CASSLVGGARETQYF.

DNA for the CDR3: TGTGCCAGCAGCTGGACAGGGGAGACTGAAGCTTTCTTT. Translated: CASSWTGETEAFF. The rearrangement uses TRBV7-8 and TRBJ1-1; the match to TRBD1 covers 9 bases. The trim removed 4 bases at V and 5 bases at J, leaving 2 bases unmatched. CDR1 and CDR2 (germline): SGHVS, FQNEAQ. The CDR3 loop spans 13 amino acids.

The V and J genes are TRBV5-4 and TRBJ2-1, with D perhaps matching TRBD1 (6 bases). The germline gives CDR1 SGHNT, CDR2 YYREEE (reference sequence). Trimming took 4 bases from V and 2 from J, leaving 13 bases between them. The CDR3 totals 15 residues. The CDR3 protein is CASSGGQQTYNEQFF. CDR3 sequence (DNA): TGTGCCAGCAGCGGAGGACAGCAGACCTACAATGAGCAGTTCTTC.

V is TRBV7-3 and J is TRBJ2-5; D might be TRBD2 (6 bases). The V end was cut by 0 bases, the J end by 5 bases, with 13 bases between. Germline CDR1 is SGHTA and CDR2 is FQGTGA. The CDR3 contains 15 residues. CDR3 DNA: TGTGCCAGCAGCTTAACCGGGACTCCGGGTGAGACCCAGTACTTC. This gives the protein CASSLTGTPGETQYF. The whole variable domain, remainder taken from reference TRBV7-3 and TRBJ2-5, is GAGVSQTPSNKVTEKGKYVELRCDPISGHTALYWYRQSLGQGPEFLIYFQGTGAADDSGLPNDRFFAVRPEGSVSTLKIQRTERGDSAVYLCASSLTGTPGETQYFGPGTRLLVL.

V gene TRBV19 combines with J gene TRBJ2-7, with D perhaps TRBD1 (6 bases). CDR3 length equals 15 residues. Germline loops: CDR1 LNHDA, CDR2 SQIVND (reference sequence). Trimming left V 3 bases short and J 3 bases short, with 15 bases between. DNA for the CDR3: TGTGCCAGTAGTATTGGGGGCCAGTTGCACTACGAGCAGTACTTC. It encodes CASSIGGQLHYEQYF.

In its sample, this clone was seen a few times. The gene calls are TRBV6-5 and TRBJ2-1; 10 nucleotides align to TRBD2. The CDR3 sequence is 14 residues long. V gave up 6 bases and J gave up 8 bases; unmatched junction bases: 7. Germline V gives CDR1 MNHEY, CDR2 SVGAGI. The CDR3 region is CASSERGGGDEQFF. The DNA for the CDR3 is TGTGCCAGCAGCGAGCGGGGGGGCGGAGATGAGCAGTTCTTC.

This clone has just a few counts. The CDR3 is CASSQDWYRANTEAFF. CDR3 DNA: TGCGCCAGCAGCCAAGATTGGTACAGGGCGAACACTGAAGCTTTCTTT. The genes are TRBV4-1 and TRBJ1-1; TRBD1 might be the D (6 bases). CDR3 length equals 16 residues. The germline CDR1 and CDR2 sequences are MGHRA and YSYEKL. The ends were cut back, 0 bases at V and 1 base at J, with 12 bases in the middle.

The chain employs TRBV12-5 and TRBJ1-1; D might be TRBD1 (6 bases). The CDR3 sequence is 14 residues long. V lost 2 bases to trimming and J lost 6 bases, with 13 bases between them. Germline values: CDR1 LGHNT, CDR2 FRNRAP. The DNA of the CDR3 is TGTGCTAGTGGTTTGAAAGGGACACAGGCTGAAGCTTTCTTT. It translates to CASGLKGTQAEAFF. Full variable domain (missing parts from reference TRBV12-5 and TRBJ1-1): DARVTQTPRHKVTEMGQEVTMRCQPILGHNTVFWYRQTMMQGLELLAYFRNRAPLDDSGMPKDRFSAEMPDATLATLKIQPSEPRDSAVYFCASGLKGTQAEAFFGQGTRLTVV.

This clone occurred a few times. This sequence joins TRBV5-5 and TRBJ1-2, with unresolved D. Trimming left V 4 bases short and J 12 bases short, with 16 bases between. The CDR3 is 12 residues long. Germline lookup yields CDR1 SGHKS and CDR2 YYEKEE (reference sequence). The CDR3 protein is CASSPRSLWHTF. CDR3 DNA: TGTGCCAGCAGCCCCCGGAGCCTATGGCACACCTTC.